This record looks at one T cell receptor (beta chain) sequence and its context. The antigen is not known. These data belong to a study of shared clonotypes between healthy human individuals. Study-wide findings and caveats: Sampling was confined to blood; repertoires within tissues likely differ.

Trimming shortened V by 2 bases and J by 2 bases, and 13 bases separated the two germline ends. This CDR3 contains 15 residues. CDR1 MNHEY and CDR2 SMNVEV come from the germline V gene (reference sequence). Using approximately 190 ng DNA, 30,000 to 35,000 T cell genomes, the sorted-subset replicate PCRs were run. Repertoires were generated with immunoSEQ multiplex PCR, while TCRdb's copy carries only in-frame clones and drops some. This table holds around 2.1 million clones, around 93% found once. Selected positively for CCR7 and CD45RO-negative, naive CD8 cells excluded terminally differentiated effector memory CD45RA+ cells. Those who donated were healthy HIV-negative adults, with no recent acute infections or vaccinations reported.

The source material was naive CD8+ T cells from PBMCs. The clonotype comes from a man aged 18 to 29 in good health. Some clones in this sample may be carry-over from other donors' samples. The chain couples TRBV27 to TRBJ2-7; D is ambiguous. The CDR3 nucleotides are TGTGCCAGCAGTTTAACCCTCGCCGGACCCTACGAGCAGTACTTC. Its translation is CASSLTLAGPYEQYF.